What follows describes a single T cell receptor beta chain. Its specificity is unknown. Patients were ineligible given autoimmune disease history or systemic immunosuppression. These data belong to a study of OX40 agonist ivuxolimab in advanced cancers. Study information: The study reported partial responses in three patients: one hepatocellular carcinoma, two cutaneous melanoma. The study's findings and limits: Expanded peripheral T cell antigen specificity was not determined.

Data came from immunoSEQ multiplex PCR; TCRdb stores just in-frame clones and leaves some out. The sample contains some 97,000 clones, nearly 90% of which appear only once. Trimming pared 7 bases from V and 6 bases from J, leaving 12 bases between. Germline V CDR1 and CDR2: LNHDA, SQIVND (reference sequence). The CDR3 has 13 residues. V gene TRBV19 combines with J gene TRBJ2-2; perhaps TRBD1 as D (5 bases). The sequences come from CD4+ or CD8+ T cells sorted from blood, collected in a trial of the OX40 agonist ivuxolimab. The TCR originated in an adult with an advanced solid tumor such as melanoma, head and neck, liver or kidney cancer. The CDR3 DNA sequence: TGTGCCAGTACCCCGGTAGGGGCCGGGGAGCTGTTTTTT. Protein product: CASTPVGAGELFF.